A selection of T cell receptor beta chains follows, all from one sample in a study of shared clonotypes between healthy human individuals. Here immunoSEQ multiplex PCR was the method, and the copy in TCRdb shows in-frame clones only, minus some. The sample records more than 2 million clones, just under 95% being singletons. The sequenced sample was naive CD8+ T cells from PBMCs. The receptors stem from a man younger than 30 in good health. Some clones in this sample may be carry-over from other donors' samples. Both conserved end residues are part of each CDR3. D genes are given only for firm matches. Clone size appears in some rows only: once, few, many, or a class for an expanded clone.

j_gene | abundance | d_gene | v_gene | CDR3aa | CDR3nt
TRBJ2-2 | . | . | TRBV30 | CAWEREGDTGELFF | TGTGCCTGGGAGCGAGAGGGAGACACCGGGGAGCTGTTTTTT
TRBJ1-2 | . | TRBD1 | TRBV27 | CASSPRDRGSPNYGYTF | TGTGCCAGCAGCCCTAGGGACAGGGGATCCCCTAACTATGGCTACACCTTC
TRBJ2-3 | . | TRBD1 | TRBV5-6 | CASSESGTGVRTDTQYF | TGTGCCAGCAGCGAATCCGGGACAGGGGTGCGCACAGATACGCAGTATTTT
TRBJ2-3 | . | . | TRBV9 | CASSVTRDGTDTQYF | TGTGCCAGCAGCGTTACCAGAGACGGCACAGATACGCAGTATTTT
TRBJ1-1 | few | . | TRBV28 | CASSPHLSEAFF | TGTGCCAGCAGTCCCCATCTCTCTGAAGCTTTCTTT
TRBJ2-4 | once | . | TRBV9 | CASSAARGVAKNIQYF | TGTGCCAGCAGCGCCGCGCGGGGAGTAGCAAAAAACATTCAGTACTTC
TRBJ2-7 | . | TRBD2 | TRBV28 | CASTKHLAVYEQYF | TGTGCCAGCACCAAACATCTAGCGGTCTACGAGCAGTACTTC
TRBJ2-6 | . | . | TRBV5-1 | CASSYQSSGANVLTF | TGCGCCAGCAGCTACCAGTCCTCTGGGGCCAACGTCCTGACTTTC
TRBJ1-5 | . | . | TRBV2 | CASSGGSFNQPQHF | TGTGCCAGCAGTGGGGGGTCCTTCAATCAGCCCCAGCATTTT
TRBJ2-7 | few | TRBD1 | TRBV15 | CATSVGQGWEQYF | TGTGCCACCAGCGTTGGACAGGGCTGGGAGCAGTACTTC
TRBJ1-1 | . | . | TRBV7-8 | CASSLAGRLDTEAFF | TGTGCCAGCAGCTTAGCGGGACGGCTAGACACTGAAGCTTTCTTT
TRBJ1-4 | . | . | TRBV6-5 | CASTYGQGGDEKLFF | TGTGCCAGCACCTACGGGCAGGGAGGGGATGAAAAACTGTTTTTT
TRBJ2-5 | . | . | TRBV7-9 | CASSLSGDQETQYF | TGTGCCAGCAGCTTATCAGGGGACCAAGAGACCCAGTACTTC
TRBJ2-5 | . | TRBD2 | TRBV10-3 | CAISAGVGETQYF | TGTGCCATCAGCGCGGGAGTGGGGGAGACCCAGTACTTC
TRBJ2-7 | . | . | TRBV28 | CASSLGGREKNEQYF | TGTGCCAGCAGTCTTGGGGGGCGGGAGAAAAACGAGCAGTACTTC
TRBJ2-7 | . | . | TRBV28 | CASSFFEGEQYF | TGTGCCAGCAGTTTTTTCGAGGGCGAGCAGTACTTC
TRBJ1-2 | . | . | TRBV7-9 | CASSFTGNGYTF | TGTGCCAGCAGCTTCACAGGGAATGGCTACACCTTC
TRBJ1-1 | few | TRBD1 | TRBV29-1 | CSVERQGPAFF | TGCAGCGTCGAAAGACAGGGGCCAGCTTTCTTT
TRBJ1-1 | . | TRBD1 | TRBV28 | CASSFVGTGERTEAFF | TGTGCCAGCAGTTTTGTAGGGACAGGGGAACGGACTGAAGCTTTCTTT
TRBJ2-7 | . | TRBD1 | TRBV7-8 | CASTEGAAYEQYF | TGTGCCAGTACCGAGGGGGCGGCCTACGAGCAGTACTTC
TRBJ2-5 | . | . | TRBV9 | CASSEAPSPVDIKETQYF | TGTGCCAGCAGCGAGGCCCCCTCTCCCGTAGACATAAAAGAGACCCAGTACTTC
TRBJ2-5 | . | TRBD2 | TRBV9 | CASTGLAGGPGETQYF | TGTGCCAGCACCGGACTAGCGGGAGGGCCGGGAGAGACCCAGTACTTC
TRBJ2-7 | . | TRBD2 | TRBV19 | CASSIWTSGYEQYF | TGTGCCAGTAGTATATGGACTAGCGGGTACGAGCAGTACTTC
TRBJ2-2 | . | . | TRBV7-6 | CASSLRDTPFPSPNTGELFF | TGTGCCAGCAGCTTGAGGGACACCCCGTTCCCCTCTCCGAACACCGGGGAGCTGTTTTTT
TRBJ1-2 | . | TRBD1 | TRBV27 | CASSLRGQGALGYTF | TGTGCCAGCAGTTTAAGGGGACAGGGGGCGCTTGGCTACACCTTC
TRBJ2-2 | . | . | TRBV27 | CASSFGIADRTTGELFF | TGTGCCAGCAGTTTCGGGATAGCGGATAGAACCACCGGGGAGCTGTTTTTT
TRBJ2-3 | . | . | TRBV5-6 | CASSLDGDTQYF | TGTGCCAGCAGCCTGGACGGAGATACGCAGTATTTT